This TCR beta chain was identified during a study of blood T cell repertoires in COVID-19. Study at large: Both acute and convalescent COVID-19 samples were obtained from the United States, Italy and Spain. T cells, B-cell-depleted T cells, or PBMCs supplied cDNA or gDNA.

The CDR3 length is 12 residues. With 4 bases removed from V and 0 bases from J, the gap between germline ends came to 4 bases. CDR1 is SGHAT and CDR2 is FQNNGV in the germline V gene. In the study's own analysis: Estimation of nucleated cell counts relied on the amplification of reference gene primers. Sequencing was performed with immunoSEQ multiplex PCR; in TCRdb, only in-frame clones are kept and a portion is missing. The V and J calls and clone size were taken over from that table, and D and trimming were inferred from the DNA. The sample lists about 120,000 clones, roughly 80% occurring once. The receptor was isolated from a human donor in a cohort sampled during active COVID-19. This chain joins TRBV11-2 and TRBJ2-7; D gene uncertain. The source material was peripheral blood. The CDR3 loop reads CASSYSSYEQYF. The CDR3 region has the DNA TGTGCCAGCAGCTATAGCTCCTACGAGCAGTACTTC.